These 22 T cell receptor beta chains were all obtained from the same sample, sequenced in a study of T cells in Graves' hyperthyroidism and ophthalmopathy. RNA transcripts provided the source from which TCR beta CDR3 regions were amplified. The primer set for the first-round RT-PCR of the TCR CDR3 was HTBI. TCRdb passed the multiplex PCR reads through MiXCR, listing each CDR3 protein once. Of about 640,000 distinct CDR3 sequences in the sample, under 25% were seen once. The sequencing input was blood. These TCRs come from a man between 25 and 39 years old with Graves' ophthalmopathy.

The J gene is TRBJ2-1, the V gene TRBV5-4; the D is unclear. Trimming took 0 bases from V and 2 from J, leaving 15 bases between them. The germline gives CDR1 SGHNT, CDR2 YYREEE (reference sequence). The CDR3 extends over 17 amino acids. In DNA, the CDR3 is TGTGCCAGCAGCTTGGGGTGGGTCTCAAGCGCCTACAATGAGCAGTTCTTC. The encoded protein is CASSLGWVSSAYNEQFF.

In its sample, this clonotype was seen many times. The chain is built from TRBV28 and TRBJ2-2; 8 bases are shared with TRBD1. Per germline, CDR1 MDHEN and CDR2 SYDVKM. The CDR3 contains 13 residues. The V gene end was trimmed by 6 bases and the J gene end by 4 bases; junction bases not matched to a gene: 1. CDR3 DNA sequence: TGTGCCAGCAGCGACAGGGGCACCGGGGAGCTGTTTTTT. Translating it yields CASSDRGTGELFF.

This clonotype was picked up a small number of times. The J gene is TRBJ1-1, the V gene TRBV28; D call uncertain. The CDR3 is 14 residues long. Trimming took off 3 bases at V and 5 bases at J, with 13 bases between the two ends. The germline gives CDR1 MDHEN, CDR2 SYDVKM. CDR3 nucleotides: TGTGCCAGCAGTTTGTGGGCGTTCGGGACTGAAGCTTTCTTT. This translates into CASSLWAFGTEAFF.

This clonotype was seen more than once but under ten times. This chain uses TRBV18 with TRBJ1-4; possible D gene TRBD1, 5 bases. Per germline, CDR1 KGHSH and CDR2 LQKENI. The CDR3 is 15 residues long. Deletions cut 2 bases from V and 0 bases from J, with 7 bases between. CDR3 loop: CASSPGASTNEKLFF. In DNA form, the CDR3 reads TGTGCCAGCTCACCAGGGGCCTCAACTAATGAAAAACTGTTTTTT.

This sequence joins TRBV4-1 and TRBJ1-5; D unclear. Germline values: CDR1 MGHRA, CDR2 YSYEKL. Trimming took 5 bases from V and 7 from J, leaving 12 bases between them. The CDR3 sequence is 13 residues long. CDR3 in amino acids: CASSSMGPQPQHF. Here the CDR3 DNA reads TGCGCCAGCAGCTCGATGGGCCCCCAGCCCCAGCATTTT.

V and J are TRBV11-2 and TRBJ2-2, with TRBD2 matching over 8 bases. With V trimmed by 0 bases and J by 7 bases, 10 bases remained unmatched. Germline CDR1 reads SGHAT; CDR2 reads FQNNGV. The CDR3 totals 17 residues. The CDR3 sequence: CASSLDLTLAEVGELFF. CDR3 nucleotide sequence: TGTGCCAGCAGCTTAGATTTGACACTAGCGGAGGTCGGGGAGCTGTTTTTT.

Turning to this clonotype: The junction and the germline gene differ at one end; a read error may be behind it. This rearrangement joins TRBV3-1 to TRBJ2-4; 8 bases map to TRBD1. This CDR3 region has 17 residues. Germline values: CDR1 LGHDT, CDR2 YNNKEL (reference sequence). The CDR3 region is CASSQVWTGLAKNIRYF. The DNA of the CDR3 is TGTGCCAGCAGCCAAGTATGGACAGGGTTAGCCAAAAACATTCGGTACTTC.

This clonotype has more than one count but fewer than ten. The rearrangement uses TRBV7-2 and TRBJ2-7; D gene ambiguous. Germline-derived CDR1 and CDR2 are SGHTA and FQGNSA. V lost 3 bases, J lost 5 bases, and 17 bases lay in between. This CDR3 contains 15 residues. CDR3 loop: CASSFYASEPDEQYF. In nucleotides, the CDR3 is TGTGCCAGCAGCTTTTATGCCAGCGAACCCGACGAGCAGTACTTC. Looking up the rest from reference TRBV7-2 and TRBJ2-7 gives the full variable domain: GAGVSQSPSNKVTEKGKDVELRCDPISGHTALYWYRQSLGQGLEFLIYFQGNSAPDKSGLPSDRFSAERTGGSVSTLTIQRTQQEDSAVYLCASSFYASEPDEQYFGPGTRLTVT.

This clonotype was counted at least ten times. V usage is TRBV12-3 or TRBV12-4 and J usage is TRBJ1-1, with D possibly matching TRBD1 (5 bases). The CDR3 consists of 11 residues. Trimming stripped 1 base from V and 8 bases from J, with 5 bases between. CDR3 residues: CASSLDREAFF. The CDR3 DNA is TGTGCCAGCAGTTTAGACAGGGAAGCTTTCTTT.

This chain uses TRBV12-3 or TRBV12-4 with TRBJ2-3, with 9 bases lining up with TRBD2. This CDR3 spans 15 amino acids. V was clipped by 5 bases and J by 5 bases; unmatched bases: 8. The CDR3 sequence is CASSTPAGGKDTQYF. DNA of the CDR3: TGTGCCAGCAGTACCCCTGCGGGAGGGAAAGATACGCAGTATTTT.

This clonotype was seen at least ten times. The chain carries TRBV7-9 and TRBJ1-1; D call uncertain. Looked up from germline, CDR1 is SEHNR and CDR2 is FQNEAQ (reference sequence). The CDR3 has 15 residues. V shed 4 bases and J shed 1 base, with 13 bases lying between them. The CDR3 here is CASSSREVKNTEAFF. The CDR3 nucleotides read TGTGCCAGCAGCTCTCGGGAGGTCAAGAACACTGAAGCTTTCTTT.

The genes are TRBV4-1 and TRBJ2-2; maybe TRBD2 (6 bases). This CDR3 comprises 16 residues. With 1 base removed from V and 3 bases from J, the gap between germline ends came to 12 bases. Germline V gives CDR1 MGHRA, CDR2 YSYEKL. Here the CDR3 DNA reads TGCGCCAGCAGCCAAGGAGTGGCGGGGTACACCGGGGAGCTGTTTTTT. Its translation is CASSQGVAGYTGELFF.

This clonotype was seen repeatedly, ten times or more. The CDR3: CASSDPGTVSYEQYF. Here the CDR3 DNA reads TGTGCCAGCAGTGATCCCGGGACGGTCTCCTACGAGCAGTACTTC. The chain recombines TRBV6-1 with TRBJ2-7; D may be TRBD1 or TRBD2 (5 bases each). The CDR3 totals 15 residues. Trimming shortened V by 3 bases and J by 0 bases, and 12 bases separated the two germline ends. Germline assignment: CDR1 MNHNS and CDR2 SASEGT.

The CDR3 here is CASSGWAGQGASEETQYF. The CDR3 DNA follows: TGTGCCAGCAGCGGATGGGCGGGACAGGGGGCGTCTGAAGAGACCCAGTACTTC. V gene TRBV7-9 combines with J gene TRBJ2-5; 12 bases align to TRBD1. V shed 5 bases, J shed 3 bases, and the junction held 13 bases outside the gene matches. The CDR3 spans 18 residues. Germline CDR1 and CDR2: SEHNR and FQNEAQ (reference sequence).

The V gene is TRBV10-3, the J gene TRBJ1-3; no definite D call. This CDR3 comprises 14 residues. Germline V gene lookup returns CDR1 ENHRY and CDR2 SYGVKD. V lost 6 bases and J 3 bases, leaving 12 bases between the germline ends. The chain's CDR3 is CAISNPGDGNTIYF. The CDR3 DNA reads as TGTGCCATCAGCAATCCAGGAGATGGAAACACCATATATTTT.

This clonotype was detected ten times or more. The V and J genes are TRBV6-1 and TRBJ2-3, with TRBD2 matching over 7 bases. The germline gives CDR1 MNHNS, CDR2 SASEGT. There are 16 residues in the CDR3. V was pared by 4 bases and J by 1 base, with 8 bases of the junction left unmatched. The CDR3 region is CASSVGGVGGTDTQYF. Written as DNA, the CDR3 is TGTGCCAGCAGTGTGGGGGGGGTAGGCGGCACAGATACGCAGTATTTT.

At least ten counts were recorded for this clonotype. The CDR3 region has the DNA TGTGCCAGCAGCTTTCTGGGGGGGGCGAACACTGAAGCTTTCTTT. It codes for CASSFLGGANTEAFF. The J gene is TRBJ1-1, the V gene TRBV11-2, with a possible D match to TRBD1 (6 bases). Germline CDR1 SGHAT, CDR2 FQNNGV. The CDR3 covers 15 residues. V lost 3 bases and J 1 base, leaving 12 bases between the germline ends.

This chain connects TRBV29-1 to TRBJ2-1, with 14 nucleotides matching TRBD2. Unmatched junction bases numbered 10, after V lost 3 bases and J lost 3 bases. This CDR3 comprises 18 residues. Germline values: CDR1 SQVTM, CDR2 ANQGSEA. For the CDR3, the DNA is TGCAGCGTTGATGGGACTAGCGGGAGCGAACATTTCTACAATGAGCAGTTCTTC. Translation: CSVDGTSGSEHFYNEQFF.

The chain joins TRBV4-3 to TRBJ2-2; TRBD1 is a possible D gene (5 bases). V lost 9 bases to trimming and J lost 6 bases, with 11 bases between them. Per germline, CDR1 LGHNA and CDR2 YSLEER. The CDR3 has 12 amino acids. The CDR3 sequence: CASSKGAGELFF. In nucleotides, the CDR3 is TGCGCCAGTAGCAAAGGGGCCGGGGAGCTGTTTTTT.

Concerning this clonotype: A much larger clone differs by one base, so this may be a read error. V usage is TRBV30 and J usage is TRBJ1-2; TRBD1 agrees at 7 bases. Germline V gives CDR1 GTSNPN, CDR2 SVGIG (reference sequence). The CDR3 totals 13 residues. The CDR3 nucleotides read TGTGCCCGGAGTCTGACAGGGAACTATGGCTACACCTTC. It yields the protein CARSLTGNYGYTF.

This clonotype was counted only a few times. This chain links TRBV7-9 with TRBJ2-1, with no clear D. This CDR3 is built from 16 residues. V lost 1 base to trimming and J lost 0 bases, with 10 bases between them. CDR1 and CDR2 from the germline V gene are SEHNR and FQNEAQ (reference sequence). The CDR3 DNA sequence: TGTGCCAGCAGCTTAGATTGGCGGTCCTCCTACAATGAGCAGTTCTTC. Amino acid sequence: CASSLDWRSSYNEQFF.

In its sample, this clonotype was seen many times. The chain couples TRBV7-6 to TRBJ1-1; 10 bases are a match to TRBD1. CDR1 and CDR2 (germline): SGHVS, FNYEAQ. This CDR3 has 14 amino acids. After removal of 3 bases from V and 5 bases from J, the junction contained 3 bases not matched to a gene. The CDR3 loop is CASSFRTGGTEAFF. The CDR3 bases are TGTGCCAGCAGCTTCAGGACAGGGGGGACTGAAGCTTTCTTT. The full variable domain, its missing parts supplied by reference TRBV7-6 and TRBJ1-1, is GAGVSQSPRYKVTKRGQDVALRCDPISGHVSLYWYRQALGQGPEFLTYFNYEAQQDKSGLPNDRFSAERPEGSISTLTIQRTEQRDSAMYRCASSFRTGGTEAFFGQGTRLTVV.